This T cell receptor beta chain emerged from a study of blood T cells in healthy people across ages. Study-wide results and caveats: Higher naive T cell percentage went strongly together with higher TCR beta diversity.

A remark on this clonotype: Its antigen is unidentified.

A sample-barcoded 5' primer and a J-beta primer mix were used in a second PCR of about 6 to 12 cycles. Using its own MiXCR run on the 5' RACE reads, TCRdb lists one record per CDR3 protein. The repertoire includes 630,000 or so distinct CDR3 sequences, roughly 31% of them detected once, and 15% to 19% sits in the top ten. CDR3 length: 16 amino acids. Germline CDR1 LNHDA, CDR2 SQIVND (reference sequence). V lost 2 bases to trimming and J lost 3 bases, with 14 bases between them. The clonotype comes from a woman at least 80 years old in good health. The specimen sequenced was blood. V is TRBV19 and J is TRBJ1-5, with D possibly matching TRBD1 (5 bases). The CDR3 DNA is TGTGCCAGTAGTATACAAGGGGCTATCGTCAATCAGCCCCAGCATTTT. It encodes CASSIQGAIVNQPQHF.